A selection of T cell receptor beta chains follows, all from one sample in a study of OX40 agonist ivuxolimab in advanced cancers. This table comes from immunoSEQ multiplex PCR, and its TCRdb copy is limited to in-frame clones, with some not included. Here the sample spans around 18,000 clones, 90% being singletons. Here the sequenced sample was CD4+ or CD8+ T cells sorted from blood, taken in a trial of the OX40 agonist ivuxolimab. Receptor source: an adult with an advanced solid tumor such as melanoma, head and neck, liver or kidney cancer. The CDR3 runs from the conserved cysteine through the conserved F or W. Each record gives: CDR3 protein, CDR3 DNA, clone size, J gene, D gene, V gene. D genes are given only for firm matches. A row's size may be missing; if present it is once, few, many or a size class.

cdr3_aa: CASSLERLNTEAFF
cdr3_nt: TGTGCCAGCAGCTTAGAGCGGCTAAACACTGAAGCTTTCTTT
clone_size: NA
j_call: TRBJ1-1
d_call: NA
v_call: TRBV7-9

cdr3_aa: CASDPGTVNEKLFF
cdr3_nt: TGTGCCAGCGACCCCGGGACAGTTAATGAAAAACTGTTTTTT
clone_size: NA
j_call: TRBJ1-4
d_call: NA
v_call: TRBV21-1

cdr3_aa: CASSLDLRPGELFF
cdr3_nt: TGTGCCAGCAGCTTAGATCTGCGGCCCGGGGAGCTGTTTTTT
clone_size: NA
j_call: TRBJ2-2
d_call: NA
v_call: TRBV11-2

cdr3_aa: CASSPDHSDTQYF
cdr3_nt: TGTGCCAGCAGTCCGGACCACTCAGATACGCAGTATTTT
clone_size: once
j_call: TRBJ2-3
d_call: NA
v_call: TRBV6-5

cdr3_aa: CASSLSVSSYEQYF
cdr3_nt: TGTGCCAGCAGTTTATCGGTTAGTTCCTACGAGCAGTACTTC
clone_size: once
j_call: TRBJ2-7
d_call: NA
v_call: TRBV27

cdr3_aa: CAWGRWSSDNEQFF
cdr3_nt: TGTGCCTGGGGGAGGTGGAGTAGCGACAATGAGCAGTTCTTC
clone_size: NA
j_call: TRBJ2-1
d_call: NA
v_call: TRBV30

cdr3_aa: CASSDGVGLAGFGEQFF
cdr3_nt: TGTGCCAGCAGTGACGGGGTCGGACTAGCGGGATTCGGTGAGCAGTTCTTC
clone_size: NA
j_call: TRBJ2-1
d_call: TRBD2
v_call: TRBV6-1

cdr3_aa: CASSLGLAVTYEQYF
cdr3_nt: TGTGCCAGCAGCTTAGGACTAGCGGTTACCTACGAGCAGTACTTC
clone_size: NA
j_call: TRBJ2-7
d_call: TRBD2
v_call: TRBV11-3

cdr3_aa: CASSPGLLTNQPQHF
cdr3_nt: TGTGCCAGCAGCCCGGGACTCCTTACAAATCAGCCCCAGCATTTT
clone_size: NA
j_call: TRBJ1-5
d_call: NA
v_call: TRBV7-3

cdr3_aa: CASSLAPDEQFF
cdr3_nt: TGCGCCAGCAGCTTGGCCCCAGATGAGCAGTTCTTC
clone_size: once
j_call: TRBJ2-1
d_call: NA
v_call: TRBV5-1

cdr3_aa: CASSRQGRVEKLFF
cdr3_nt: TGTGCCAGCAGCCGTCAGGGTAGGGTGGAAAAACTGTTTTTT
clone_size: few
j_call: TRBJ1-4
d_call: NA
v_call: TRBV27

cdr3_aa: CASSLLTGRGEKLFF
cdr3_nt: TGTGCCAGCAGCTTGCTGACAGGGAGAGGGGAAAAACTGTTTTTT
clone_size: NA
j_call: TRBJ1-4
d_call: TRBD1
v_call: TRBV7-2

cdr3_aa: CASSRGGGGSYEQYF
cdr3_nt: TGTGCCAGCAGCCGCGGGGGGGGAGGATCCTACGAGCAGTACTTC
clone_size: NA
j_call: TRBJ2-7
d_call: TRBD2
v_call: TRBV7-6

cdr3_aa: CSVGGAGGDYNEQFF
cdr3_nt: TGCAGCGTTGGAGGAGCGGGAGGGGACTACAATGAGCAGTTCTTC
clone_size: NA
j_call: TRBJ2-1
d_call: TRBD2
v_call: TRBV29-1

cdr3_aa: CASSPGLAATDTQYF
cdr3_nt: TGCGCCAGCAGCCCCGGACTAGCGGCCACAGATACGCAGTATTTT
clone_size: NA
j_call: TRBJ2-3
d_call: TRBD2
v_call: TRBV4-3

cdr3_aa: CASSHSLAGVEQYF
cdr3_nt: TGCGCCAGCAGCCATTCGCTAGCGGGAGTCGAGCAGTACTTC
clone_size: NA
j_call: TRBJ2-7
d_call: TRBD2
v_call: TRBV4-1

cdr3_aa: CSGTPGNIQYF
cdr3_nt: TGCAGTGGGACCCCTGGTAACATTCAGTACTTC
clone_size: once
j_call: TRBJ2-4
d_call: NA
v_call: TRBV20-1